This TCR beta chain was sequenced in a study of somatic mutations in cytotoxic T cells in rheumatoid arthritis. CD4+ and CD8+ cells were isolated by positive magnetic bead selection, with purity checked by flow cytometry. This CDR3 contains 14 residues. The V gene's germline CDR1 is MNHEY and CDR2 SMNVEV (reference sequence). In the authors' methods: Matching published virus-specific TCRB sequences was rare for patient CD8+ clones that were larger than 1%. The repertoire was sequenced with immunoSEQ multiplex PCR; TCRdb's copy has only in-frame clones and lacks some. V and J calls and clone size are given by that table; D and trimming were obtained from the DNA. In the table there are several thousand clones, around 83% of which are singletons.

The receptor was derived from an adult with rheumatoid arthritis. The chain recombines TRBV27 with TRBJ2-5, with D maybe TRBD1 (7 bases). The J call may be faulty, since TRBJ2-7 better matches the DNA end. The sequencing sample was made of CD8+ T cells sorted from blood. The chain's CDR3 is CASSFTGGGNEQYF. The CDR3 nucleotides read TGTGCCAGCAGTTTTACTGGAGGGGGCAACGAGCAGTACTTC.